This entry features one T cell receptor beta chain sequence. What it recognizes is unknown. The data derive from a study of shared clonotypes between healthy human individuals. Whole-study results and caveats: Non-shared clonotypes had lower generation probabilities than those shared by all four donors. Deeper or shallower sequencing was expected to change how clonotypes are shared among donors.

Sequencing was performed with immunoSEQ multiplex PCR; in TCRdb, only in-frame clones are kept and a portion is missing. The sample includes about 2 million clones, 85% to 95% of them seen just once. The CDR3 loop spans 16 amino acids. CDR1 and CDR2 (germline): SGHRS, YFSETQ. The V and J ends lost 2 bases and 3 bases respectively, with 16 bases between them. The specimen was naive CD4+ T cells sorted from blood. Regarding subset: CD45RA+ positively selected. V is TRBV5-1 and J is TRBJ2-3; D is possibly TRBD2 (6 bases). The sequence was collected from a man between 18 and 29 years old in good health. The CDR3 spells CASSLDGMAGTDTQYF. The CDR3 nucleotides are TGCGCCAGCAGCTTAGATGGTATGGCGGGAACAGATACGCAGTATTTT.